This TCR beta chain is from a study of OX40 agonist ivuxolimab in advanced cancers. Background on the study: Three patients got partial responses; one had hepatocellular carcinoma and two had cutaneous melanoma.

The germline V gene has CDR1 SEHNR and CDR2 FQNEAQ (reference sequence). This CDR3 has 13 residues. The V end lost 4 bases, the J end lost 4 bases, and 10 bases lay between the germline ends. The data were produced by immunoSEQ multiplex PCR, yet TCRdb's version contains in-frame clones alone and is incomplete. The sample consists of approximately 82,000 clones, 70% to 90% of them appearing once. The sequence derives from an adult with an advanced solid tumor such as melanoma, head and neck, liver or kidney cancer. The specimen comprised CD4+ or CD8+ T cells sorted from blood, sampled in a trial of the OX40 agonist ivuxolimab. This chain uses TRBV7-9 with TRBJ1-1; possible D gene TRBD1, 6 bases. For the CDR3, the DNA is TGTGCCAGCAGCTCAACAGGGAGCACTGAAGCTTTCTTT. It yields the protein CASSSTGSTEAFF.